What follows are 19 T cell receptor beta chains derived from one specimen sequenced in a study of blood T cell repertoires in COVID-19. The table came from immunoSEQ multiplex PCR; TCRdb's copy has only in-frame clones and leaves some out. The repertoire holds approximately 210,000 clones, with 80% to 90% as singletons. Sequenced input: PBMCs or T cells enriched from blood (not recorded which). These receptors were collected from a woman in her forties or fifties with acute COVID-19.

J is TRBJ2-7 and V is TRBV14, with D maybe TRBD2 (5 bases). Between the trimmed V and J ends, which lost 4 bases and 6 bases, there was a span of 13 bases. The CDR3 runs to 13 residues. Per the germline V gene, CDR1 is SGHDN and CDR2 is FVKESK. The DNA for the CDR3 is TGTGCCAGCAGCCGAGTTGGGAGTGGCGAGCAGTACTTC. Translating gives CASSRVGSGEQYF.

The V call is TRBV4-1, the J call TRBJ2-5; 9 bases align to TRBD1. Germline V CDR1 and CDR2: MGHRA, YSYEKL. The CDR3 extends over 15 amino acids. Trimming removed 4 bases from V and 4 bases from J; junction bases left unmatched: 7. CDR3 nucleotides: TGCGCCAGCAGCCTTTACGGGACAGGGACAGAGACCCAGTACTTC. Translated: CASSLYGTGTETQYF.

The chain links TRBV5-4 to TRBJ1-3; 9 nucleotides line up with TRBD1. From germline, CDR1 is SGHNT and CDR2 YYREEE (reference sequence). The CDR3 length is 17 residues. Trimming took 1 base from V and 4 from J; bases not matched to a gene: 9. The CDR3 region has the DNA TGTGCCAGCAGCTTGAACAGGGGGCCTGGGTCCGGAAACACCATATATTTT. It translates to CASSLNRGPGSGNTIYF.

The J gene is TRBJ2-1, the V gene TRBV27; maybe TRBD2 (6 bases). CDR1 is MNHEY, CDR2 SMNVEV, per germline (reference sequence). The length of the CDR3 is 15 residues. The ends were cut back, 8 bases at V and 1 base at J, with 15 bases in the middle. Here the CDR3 reads CASGAIGGSYNEQFF. The CDR3 DNA follows: TGTGCCAGCGGCGCCATCGGGGGTTCCTACAATGAGCAGTTCTTC.

The chain has TRBV3-1 (or the pseudogene TRBV3-2) and TRBJ1-1, with D unresolved. Germline values: CDR1 LGHDT, CDR2 YNNKEL (reference sequence). The CDR3 is 12 residues long. Trimming shortened V by 3 bases and J by 7 bases, and 9 bases separated the two germline ends. The CDR3 reads CASSHLGVEAFF. Written as DNA, the CDR3 is TGTGCCAGCAGCCACCTAGGAGTTGAAGCTTTCTTT.

The genes are TRBV7-9 and TRBJ2-2; possibly TRBD1 for D (6 bases). Between the trimmed V and J ends, which lost 5 bases and 5 bases, there was a span of 21 bases. The CDR3 loop spans 17 amino acids. Germline CDR1 is SEHNR and CDR2 is FQNEAQ (reference sequence). DNA for the CDR3: TGTGCCAGCAGCCCATCCCTCCGGACAGCCTCTACCGGGGAGCTGTTTTTT. This sequence encodes CASSPSLRTASTGELFF.

The chain is built from TRBV18 and TRBJ2-7; TRBD1 agrees at 7 bases. This CDR3 region has 19 residues. Germline CDR1 KGHSH, CDR2 LQKENI. Losses at the gene ends were 6 bases for V and 0 bases for J; bases not matched to a gene: 20. The CDR3 bases are TGTGCCAGCTCTCACCGTACCTCCCTCACAGGGGCGAGCTCCTACGAGCAGTACTTC. Amino acid sequence: CASSHRTSLTGASSYEQYF.

This clone showed up just a few times. The gene calls are TRBV7-9 and TRBJ2-7, with 7 bases fitting TRBD1. Trimming took 5 bases from V and 6 from J; bases not matched to a gene: 4. The CDR3 contains 12 residues. Germline V gives CDR1 SEHNR, CDR2 FQNEAQ (reference sequence). CDR3 sequence reads: CASSPTGPEQYF. DNA of the CDR3: TGTGCCAGCAGCCCGACAGGGCCCGAGCAGTACTTC.

The rearrangement links TRBV27 to TRBJ2-1; D is ambiguous. The germline V and J ends were trimmed by 5 bases and 0 bases, with 8 bases remaining between them. The germline CDR1 and CDR2 sequences are MNHEY and SMNVEV (reference sequence). CDR3 length: 14 amino acids. The CDR3 sequence: CASSERYSYNEQFF. CDR3 in DNA: TGTGCCAGCAGTGAACGGTACTCCTACAATGAGCAGTTCTTC.

The genes are TRBV7-3 and TRBJ2-1; a possible D gene is TRBD2 (6 bases). Germline CDR1 SGHTA, CDR2 FQGTGA. The CDR3 extends over 11 amino acids. V was trimmed by 8 bases and J by 9 bases, leaving 11 bases between them. The CDR3 DNA reads as TGTGCCAGCGGGCGGGGTACTGAGCAGTTCTTC. Encoded protein: CASGRGTEQFF.

This clone was seen only once. The chain links TRBV9 to TRBJ2-7; 7 bases match TRBD1. The CDR3 contains 14 residues. V lost 0 bases and J lost 4; bases outside the gene matches: 4. The V gene's germline CDR1 is SGDLS and CDR2 YYNGEE. In DNA form, the CDR3 reads TGTGCCAGCAGCGTAGGGGACAGTGCTTACGAGCAGTACTTC. This translates into CASSVGDSAYEQYF.

This clone has just one count. V usage is TRBV6-5 and J usage is TRBJ1-3, with D unclear. V shed 4 bases and J shed 3 bases, with 13 bases lying between them. Germline CDR1 MNHEY, CDR2 SVGAGI. This CDR3 comprises 15 residues. CDR3 nucleotides: TGTGCCAGCAGTTTCGGTGAGCTCCATGGAAACACCATATATTTT. It yields the protein CASSFGELHGNTIYF.

The chain uses TRBV6-5 and TRBJ1-1; D perhaps matches TRBD1 (5 bases). Germline V lookup: CDR1 MNHEY, CDR2 SVGAGI. Trimming took off 2 bases at V and 4 bases at J, with 8 bases between the two ends. This CDR3 has 13 amino acids. The CDR3 loop is CASSYGGTTEAFF. As DNA, the CDR3 is TGTGCCAGCAGTTACGGGGGGACCACTGAAGCTTTCTTT.

This chain connects TRBV27 to TRBJ1-3, with 7 positions matching TRBD1. The CDR3 is made up of 16 amino acids. Germline CDR1 MNHEY, CDR2 SMNVEV (reference sequence). The junction had 2 bases not matched to a gene; V was cut back by 0 bases and J by 0 bases. Here the CDR3 reads CASSLSRDSSGNTIYF. DNA of the CDR3: TGTGCCAGCAGTTTATCCCGGGACAGCTCTGGAAACACCATATATTTT.

The chain recombines TRBV13 with TRBJ1-6, with TRBD1 matching over 8 bases. The CDR3 runs to 16 residues. Looked up from germline, CDR1 is PRHDT and CDR2 is FYEKMQ (reference sequence). V shed 5 bases, J shed 8 bases, and the junction held 11 bases outside the gene matches. The CDR3: CASSQRWGQVDSPLHF. The CDR3 DNA sequence: TGTGCCAGCAGCCAAAGATGGGGACAGGTGGATTCACCCCTCCACTTT.

This clone was found many times. CDR3: CASSETSGRIDTQYF. The CDR3 DNA follows: TGTGCCAGCAGTGAAACTAGCGGGAGGATAGATACGCAGTATTTT. V and J are TRBV6-4 and TRBJ2-3; 12 bases fit TRBD2. The V segment lost 3 bases and the J segment 5 bases; nucleotides outside the gene matches: 3. The CDR3 sequence is 15 residues long. Germline CDR1 MRHNA, CDR2 SNTAGT.

This chain joins TRBV29-1 and TRBJ2-7; TRBD2 aligns across 11 bases. V shed 6 bases and J 2 bases; nucleotides not matched to a gene: 9. The germline gives CDR1 SQVTM, CDR2 ANQGSEA. The CDR3 consists of 15 residues. For the CDR3, the DNA is TGCAGCGTCCAGTCACTAGCGGGAGTACCCTACGAGCAGTACTTC. The encoded protein is CSVQSLAGVPYEQYF.

The genes are TRBV6-5 and TRBJ2-3, with TRBD2 as a possible D gene (6 bases). The CDR3 consists of 14 residues. V lost 4 bases to trimming and J lost 4 bases, with 12 bases between them. Germline loops: CDR1 MNHEY, CDR2 SVGAGI. As DNA, the CDR3 is TGTGCCAGCAGTTGGGGGGAAAGGCCAGATACGCAGTATTTT. Its translation is CASSWGERPDTQYF.

The chain couples TRBV28 to TRBJ2-7; D possibly corresponds to TRBD1 (6 bases). Between the trimmed V and J ends, which lost 5 bases and 3 bases, there was a span of 8 bases. This CDR3 contains 12 residues. Per germline, CDR1 MDHEN and CDR2 SYDVKM. CDR3 protein: CASSRQVYEQYF. CDR3 nucleotides: TGTGCCAGCAGTCGACAGGTCTACGAGCAGTACTTC.